The 2 T cell receptor beta chains below come from one sample, sequenced in a study of T cells in Graves' hyperthyroidism and ophthalmopathy. Amplified regions were TCR beta CDR3 sequences from RNA transcripts. Carried out on the TCR CDR3, a first-round RT-PCR used the HTBI primer set. From the multiplex PCR reads, TCRdb called clonotypes with MiXCR, one entry per CDR3 protein. The sample lists about 360,000 distinct CDR3 sequences, roughly 13% occurring once. The sequencing sample was made of blood. The source of these receptors is a woman aged 18-29 years with Graves' hyperthyroidism.

Concerning this clonotype itself: Possible read error: a much larger clone is one base away. The V gene is TRBV5-6, the J gene TRBJ1-2; D is unresolved. This CDR3 region has 11 residues. The V gene lost 6 bases and the J gene lost 4 bases, with 7 bases spanning the gap. The germline CDR1 and CDR2 sequences are SGHDT and YYEEEE. CDR3 coding DNA: TGTGCCAGCACAGAGGGCTATGGCTACACCTTC. Protein sequence: CASTEGYGYTF.

There are many counts of this clonotype. The chain employs TRBV10-3 and TRBJ1-5; the D gene is possibly TRBD1 (6 bases). Germline lookup yields CDR1 ENHRY and CDR2 SYGVKD. There are 13 residues in the CDR3. The CDR3: CATGLGGDQPQHF. DNA for the CDR3: TGTGCAACCGGGTTAGGGGGGGATCAGCCCCAGCATTTT.